This T cell receptor (beta chain) was retrieved from a study of T-cell memory formation after mild COVID-19. Study as a whole: The study found TCR clusters largely donor specific.

CDR1 is MGHRA and CDR2 is YSYEKL in the germline V gene. CDR3 length: 16 residues. Between the trimmed V and J ends, which lost 0 bases and 0 bases, there was a span of 11 bases. Concerning this clonotype: Antigen specificity is unknown.

TCRdb independently ran MiXCR on the 5' RACE reads; one entry per CDR3 protein. The sample lists fewer than 400,000 distinct CDR3 sequences, around a sixth occurring once. Study conclusions and caveats: Still unconfirmed is whether the second-wave clones peaking on day 37 recognized SARS-CoV-2. Cross-reactive memory appears to have joined, as suggested by some responding clones showing up in pre-infection memory.

The genes are TRBV4-1 and TRBJ1-1, with D possibly matching TRBD1 (6 bases). This TCR was recovered from a man between 18 and 29 years old who had mild COVID-19 (a few samples of this study predate the infection). Cell type and time point are not known. Sequencing was performed on PBMCs or a T cell subset sorted from them (not recorded which). CDR3 in DNA: TGCGCCAGCAGCCAAGATCGGGAGGGGGTGAACACTGAAGCTTTCTTT. Translating gives CASSQDREGVNTEAFF.